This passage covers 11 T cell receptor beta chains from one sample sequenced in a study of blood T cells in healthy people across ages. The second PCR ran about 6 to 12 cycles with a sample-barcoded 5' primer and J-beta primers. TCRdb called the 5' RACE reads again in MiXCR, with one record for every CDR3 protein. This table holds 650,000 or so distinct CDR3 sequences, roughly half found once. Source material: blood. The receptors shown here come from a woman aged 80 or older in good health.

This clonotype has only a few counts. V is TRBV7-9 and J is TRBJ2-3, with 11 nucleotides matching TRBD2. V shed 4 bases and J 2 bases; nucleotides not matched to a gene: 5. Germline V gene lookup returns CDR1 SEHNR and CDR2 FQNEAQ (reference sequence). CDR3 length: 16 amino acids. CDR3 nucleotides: TGTGCCAGCAGCTCGGGGACTAGCGGAGCCACAGATACGCAGTATTTT. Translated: CASSSGTSGATDTQYF.

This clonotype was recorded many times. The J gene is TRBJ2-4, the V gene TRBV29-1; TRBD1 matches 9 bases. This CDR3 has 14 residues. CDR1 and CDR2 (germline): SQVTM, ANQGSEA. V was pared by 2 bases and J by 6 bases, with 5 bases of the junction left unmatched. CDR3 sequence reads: CSVELDRGINIQYF. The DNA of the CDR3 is TGCAGCGTTGAATTGGACAGGGGAATAAACATTCAGTACTTC.

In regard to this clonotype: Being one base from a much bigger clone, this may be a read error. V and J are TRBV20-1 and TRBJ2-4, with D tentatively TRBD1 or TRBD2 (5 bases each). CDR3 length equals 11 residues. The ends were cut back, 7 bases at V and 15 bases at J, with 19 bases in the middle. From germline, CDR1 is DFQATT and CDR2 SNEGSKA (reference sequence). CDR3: CSGGGTYERYF. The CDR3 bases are TGCAGTGGTGGGGGTACCTACGAGCGGTACTTC.

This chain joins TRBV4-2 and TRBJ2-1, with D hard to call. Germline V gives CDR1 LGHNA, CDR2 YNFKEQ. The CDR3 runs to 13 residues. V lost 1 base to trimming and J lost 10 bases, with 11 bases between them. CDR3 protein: CASSQGLSYEQFF. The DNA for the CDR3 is TGTGCCAGCAGCCAAGGTCTCTCCTACGAGCAGTTCTTC.

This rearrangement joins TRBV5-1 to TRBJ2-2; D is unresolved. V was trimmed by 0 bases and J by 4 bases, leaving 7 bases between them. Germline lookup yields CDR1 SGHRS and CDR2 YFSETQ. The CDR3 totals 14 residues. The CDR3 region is CASSLVPVTGELFF. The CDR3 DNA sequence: TGCGCCAGCAGCTTGGTCCCAGTCACCGGGGAGCTGTTTTTT.

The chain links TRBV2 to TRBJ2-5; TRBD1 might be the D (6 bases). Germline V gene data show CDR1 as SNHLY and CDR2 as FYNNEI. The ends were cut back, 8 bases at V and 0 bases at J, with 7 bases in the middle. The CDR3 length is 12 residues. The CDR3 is CASHRDQETQYF. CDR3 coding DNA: TGTGCCAGCCACAGGGACCAAGAGACCCAGTACTTC.

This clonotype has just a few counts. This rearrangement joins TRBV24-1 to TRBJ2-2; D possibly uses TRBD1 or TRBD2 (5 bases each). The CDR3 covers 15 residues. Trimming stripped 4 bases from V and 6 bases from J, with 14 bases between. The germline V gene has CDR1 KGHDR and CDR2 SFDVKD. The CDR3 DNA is TGTGCCACCAGTGACCCTGGGCGAGGGGCCGGGGAGCTGTTTTTT. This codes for CATSDPGRGAGELFF.

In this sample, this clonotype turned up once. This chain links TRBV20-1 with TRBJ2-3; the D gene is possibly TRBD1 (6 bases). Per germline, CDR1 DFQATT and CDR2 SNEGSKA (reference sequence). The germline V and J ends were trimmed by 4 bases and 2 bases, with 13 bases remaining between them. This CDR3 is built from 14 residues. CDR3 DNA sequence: TGCAGTGCTACATACAGGGCCCTCACAGATACGCAGTATTTT. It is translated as CSATYRALTDTQYF.

CDR3 region: CASSLWGGTNTEAFF. The CDR3 DNA reads TGTGCCAGCAGTTTATGGGGAGGGACGAACACTGAAGCTTTCTTT. V usage is TRBV28 and J usage is TRBJ1-1; tentative D call: TRBD1 (5 bases). The CDR3 spans 15 residues. Trimming removed 0 bases from V and 1 base from J, with 9 bases in between. Germline V lookup: CDR1 MDHEN, CDR2 SYDVKM.

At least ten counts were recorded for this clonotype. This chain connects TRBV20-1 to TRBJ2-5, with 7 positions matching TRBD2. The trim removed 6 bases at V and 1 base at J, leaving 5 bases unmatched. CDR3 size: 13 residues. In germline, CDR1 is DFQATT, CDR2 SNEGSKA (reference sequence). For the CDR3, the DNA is TGCAGTGCGGGAGCTAGCGGCCAAGAGACCCAGTACTTC. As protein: CSAGASGQETQYF.

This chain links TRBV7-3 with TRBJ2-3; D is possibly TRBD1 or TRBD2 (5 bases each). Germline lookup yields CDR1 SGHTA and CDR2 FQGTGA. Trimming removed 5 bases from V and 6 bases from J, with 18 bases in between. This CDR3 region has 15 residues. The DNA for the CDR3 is TGTGCCAGCAGCCAAATGTGGGGGTCCTCTGATACGCAGTATTTT. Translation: CASSQMWGSSDTQYF.